A single sample gave rise to the 22 T cell receptor beta chains below, sequenced in a study of blood T cell repertoires in COVID-19. Assay: immunoSEQ multiplex PCR; the TCRdb copy retains only in-frame clones and omits some. The sample contains 250,000 or so clones, approximately 89% of which appear only once. Sequencing input: peripheral blood. The source is a woman between 35 and 50 years old who had recovered from COVID-19.

This chain uses TRBV30 with TRBJ1-5; D ambiguous. Trimming stripped 2 bases from V and 5 bases from J, with 13 bases between. Germline V gene sequence: CDR1 GTSNPN, CDR2 SVGIG (reference sequence). The CDR3 loop spans 14 amino acids. The DNA for the CDR3 is TGTGCCTGGAGTCCGCCTGGGCGCGATCAGCCCCAGCATTTT. Protein: CAWSPPGRDQPQHF.

The chain recombines TRBV4-1 with TRBJ2-1; weak D call: TRBD2 (6 bases). CDR1 and CDR2 from the germline V gene are MGHRA and YSYEKL. The V end was cut by 0 bases, the J end by 4 bases, with 7 bases between. The CDR3 extends over 14 amino acids. CDR3 in amino acids: CASSQEEGYNEQFF. The DNA of the CDR3 is TGCGCCAGCAGCCAAGAGGAGGGTTACAATGAGCAGTTCTTC.

The V call is TRBV19, the J call TRBJ1-5; a weak D match, TRBD1 (6 bases). CDR3 length: 20 residues. V gave up 8 bases and J gave up 0 bases, with 29 bases separating them. CDR1 and CDR2 (germline): LNHDA, SQIVND (reference sequence). In DNA form, the CDR3 reads TGTGCCAGTGTTGCGGGGGCCTCGTCAAGGAAGATTTATAGCAATCAGCCCCAGCATTTT. Its protein is CASVAGASSRKIYSNQPQHF. Variable domain in full (rest from reference TRBV19 and TRBJ1-5): DGGITQSPKYLFRKEGQNVTLSCEQNLNHDAMYWYRQDPGQGLRLIYYSQIVNDFQKGDIAEGYSVSREKKESFPLTVTSAQKNPTAFYLCASVAGASSRKIYSNQPQHFGDGTRLSIL.

A single count supports this clone. This rearrangement joins TRBV7-9 to TRBJ2-5; maybe TRBD2 (5 bases). The V end was cut by 6 bases, the J end by 3 bases, with 20 bases between. Germline V gene lookup returns CDR1 SEHNR and CDR2 FQNEAQ (reference sequence). The CDR3 has 16 residues. CDR3 nucleotide sequence: TGTGCCAGCAGTCTAGGAAAGGGAGCCCAAAAAGAGACCCAGTACTTC. Its protein product is CASSLGKGAQKETQYF.

The chain carries TRBV15 and TRBJ2-5; no clear D gene. Germline V gives CDR1 LNHNV, CDR2 YYDKDF (reference sequence). Trimming removed 4 bases at V and 3 bases at J, with 6 bases between. This CDR3 has 12 amino acids. The CDR3 spells CATSTTKETQYF. CDR3 in DNA: TGTGCCACCAGCACCACTAAAGAGACCCAGTACTTC.

This clone appeared a single time. The V gene is TRBV19, the J gene TRBJ1-2; D not resolved. This CDR3 is 16 amino acids long. Trimming left V 0 bases short and J 4 bases short, with 15 bases between. The germline V gene has CDR1 LNHDA and CDR2 SQIVND (reference sequence). The CDR3 DNA follows: TGTGCCAGTAGTATAGATCCCGGGGTCTACTCCTATGGCTACACCTTC. This sequence encodes CASSIDPGVYSYGYTF. Full variable domain (missing parts from reference TRBV19 and TRBJ1-2): DGGITQSPKYLFRKEGQNVTLSCEQNLNHDAMYWYRQDPGQGLRLIYYSQIVNDFQKGDIAEGYSVSREKKESFPLTVTSAQKNPTAFYLCASSIDPGVYSYGYTFGSGTRLTVV.

The chain links TRBV10-3 to TRBJ1-1; D perhaps matches TRBD1 (5 bases). CDR1 is ENHRY, CDR2 SYGVKD, per germline. Trimming took off 6 bases at V and 0 bases at J, with 8 bases between the two ends. CDR3 length: 13 residues. DNA of the CDR3: TGTGCCATCAGGGACAACTTGAACACTGAAGCTTTCTTT. Its translation: CAIRDNLNTEAFF.

This clone came up a few times. The chain joins TRBV5-4 to TRBJ1-1; no reliable D call. The V end was cut by 0 bases, the J end by 1 base, with 10 bases between. Germline CDR1 SGHNT, CDR2 YYREEE (reference sequence). The CDR3 is made up of 15 amino acids. CDR3 nucleotides: TGTGCCAGCAGCTTGGCTCTACAGCAGAACACTGAAGCTTTCTTT. It specifies CASSLALQQNTEAFF.

The chain links TRBV5-8 to TRBJ2-5; 7 bases map to TRBD1. V dropped 0 bases and J dropped 3; count of bases not matched to a gene: 2. Germline CDR1 and CDR2: SGHTS and YDEGEE. The CDR3 has 14 amino acids. The CDR3 nucleotides are TGTGCCAGCAGCTTGGGACAGGGAGAAGAGACCCAGTACTTC. Translation: CASSLGQGEETQYF.

This chain uses TRBV7-2 with TRBJ2-2, with no clear D. The germline CDR1 and CDR2 sequences are SGHTA and FQGNSA. CDR3 size: 13 residues. V was cut by 5 bases and J by 4 bases, with 8 bases left in between. The CDR3 sequence is CASSPSPTGELFF. The CDR3 coding sequence is TGTGCCAGCAGCCCTAGTCCCACCGGGGAGCTGTTTTTT.

The V gene is TRBV2, the J gene TRBJ1-5, with D possibly TRBD1 on 5 matching bases. The V gene lost 5 bases and the J gene lost 0 bases, with 11 bases spanning the gap. Germline assignment: CDR1 SNHLY and CDR2 FYNNEI. The CDR3 loop spans 15 amino acids. For the CDR3, the DNA is TGTGCCAGCAGTTACAGGTGGGATAGCAATCAGCCCCAGCATTTT. Amino acid sequence: CASSYRWDSNQPQHF.

This clone was observed once. The CDR3 here is CASGTSSYNEQFF. The CDR3 DNA is TGTGCCAGTGGGACTAGCAGTTACAATGAGCAGTTCTTC. The chain uses TRBV27 and TRBJ2-1; 9 bases are a match to TRBD2. The CDR3 has 13 amino acids. The junction had 4 bases not matched to a gene; V was cut back by 9 bases and J by 4 bases. The germline CDR1 and CDR2 sequences are MNHEY and SMNVEV (reference sequence).

V and J are TRBV30 and TRBJ1-1, with unresolved D. The CDR3 consists of 13 residues. V was trimmed by 0 bases and J by 0 bases, leaving 5 bases between them. CDR1 is GTSNPN, CDR2 SVGIG, per germline (reference sequence). The DNA of the CDR3 is TGTGCCTGGAGTGTAAGAGTGAACACTGAAGCTTTCTTT. It translates to CAWSVRVNTEAFF.

The chain links TRBV12-3 or TRBV12-4 to TRBJ2-1, with 8 positions matching TRBD1. After removal of 5 bases from V and 9 bases from J, the junction contained 6 bases not matched to a gene. The CDR3 contains 13 residues. This CDR3 is CASSAGQGFEQFF. For the CDR3, the DNA is TGTGCCAGCAGTGCCGGACAGGGTTTTGAGCAGTTCTTC.

The chain links TRBV27 to TRBJ1-2; tentative D call: TRBD1 (5 bases). The CDR3 covers 13 residues. Germline-derived CDR1 and CDR2 are MNHEY and SMNVEV (reference sequence). V was pared by 4 bases and J by 1 base, with 7 bases between. This chain's CDR3 is CASSWGVNYGYTF. The CDR3 DNA follows: TGTGCCAGCAGTTGGGGGGTTAACTATGGCTACACCTTC.

The chain is built from TRBV30 and TRBJ1-1, with no clear D. The germline V gene encodes CDR1 GTSNPN and CDR2 SVGIG (reference sequence). This CDR3 is 12 amino acids long. V lost 4 bases and J lost 0, with 6 bases in between. CDR3: CAWIQMNTEAFF. As DNA, the CDR3 is TGTGCCTGGATACAGATGAACACTGAAGCTTTCTTT.

V is TRBV7-2 and J is TRBJ2-3; D remains ambiguous. This CDR3 is built from 14 residues. With 1 base removed from V and 0 bases from J, the gap between germline ends came to 5 bases. In germline, CDR1 is SGHTA, CDR2 FQGNSA. This CDR3 reads CASSLVTSTDTQYF. The CDR3 coding sequence is TGTGCCAGCAGCTTAGTGACAAGCACAGATACGCAGTATTTT.

The rearrangement links TRBV28 to TRBJ1-2; a possible D gene is TRBD1 (5 bases). CDR3 length: 15 residues. The V gene lost 1 base and the J gene lost 4 bases, with 13 bases spanning the gap. Germline V gene sequence: CDR1 MDHEN, CDR2 SYDVKM. This CDR3 reads CASSLSGREVYGYTF. In nucleotides, the CDR3 is TGTGCCAGCAGTTTATCTGGCAGGGAGGTCTATGGCTACACCTTC.

J is TRBJ2-1 and V is TRBV14, with 11 nucleotides matching TRBD2. The V segment lost 0 bases and the J segment 11 bases; nucleotides outside the gene matches: 3. The CDR3 is 14 residues long. The V gene's germline CDR1 is SGHDN and CDR2 FVKESK. For the CDR3, the DNA is TGTGCCAGCAGCCAAGATACTAGCGGGGGAAAGCAGTTCTTC. Protein sequence: CASSQDTSGGKQFF.

The CDR3 protein is CASSRQAAQDTQYF. The CDR3 DNA reads TGTGCCAGCAGCCGCCAGGCAGCCCAGGATACGCAGTATTTT. The rearrangement links TRBV5-5 to TRBJ2-3; D uncertain. The CDR3 is made up of 14 amino acids. Germline V CDR1 and CDR2: SGHKS, YYEKEE (reference sequence). Trimming took 4 bases from V and 6 from J, leaving 15 bases between them.

This clone appeared many times. CDR3 DNA sequence: TGTGCCAGCAGCCCGAGCTTGGGACAGGTCGACGAGCAGTACGTC. Translating gives CASSPSLGQVDEQYV. The V gene is TRBV5-8, the J gene TRBJ2-7, with 8 nucleotides matching TRBD1. CDR3 length equals 15 residues. The V gene end was trimmed by 4 bases and the J gene end by 5 bases; junction bases not matched to a gene: 11. The germline gives CDR1 SGHTS, CDR2 YDEGEE.

The rearrangement links TRBV5-1 to TRBJ1-1; TRBD1 matches at 11 bases. The CDR3 is 14 residues long. Germline CDR1 SGHRS, CDR2 YFSETQ. With V trimmed by 4 bases and J by 1 base, 0 bases remained unmatched. CDR3 nucleotides: TGCGCCAGCAGCGGGACAGGGGGGAACACTGAAGCTTTCTTT. This sequence encodes CASSGTGGNTEAFF.